A single sample gave rise to the 7 T cell receptor beta chains below, sequenced in a study of T-cell memory formation after mild COVID-19. From the 5' RACE reads, TCRdb called clonotypes with MiXCR, one entry per CDR3 protein. The table shows some 120,000 distinct CDR3 sequences, with roughly 15% occurring only once. Sequenced sample: PBMCs or a T cell subset sorted from them (not recorded which). The receptor set was obtained from an adult woman who had mild COVID-19 (a few samples of this study predate the infection). Cell type and time point are not known.

V and J are TRBV19 and TRBJ1-2; 8 bases agree with TRBD1. CDR1 LNHDA and CDR2 SQIVND come from the germline V gene (reference sequence). The CDR3 consists of 15 residues. With V trimmed by 1 base and J by 3 bases, 4 bases remained unmatched. Written as DNA, the CDR3 is TGTGCCAGTAGTATAGCGGCAGGGGGCGACTATGGCTACACCTTC. Its protein is CASSIAAGGDYGYTF. The whole variable domain, remainder taken from reference TRBV19 and TRBJ1-2, is DGGITQSPKYLFRKEGQNVTLSCEQNLNHDAMYWYRQDPGQGLRLIYYSQIVNDFQKGDIAEGYSVSREKKESFPLTVTSAQKNPTAFYLCASSIAAGGDYGYTFGSGTRLTVV.

This sequence joins TRBV7-9 and TRBJ2-7; tentatively, D is TRBD1 (8 bases). Trimming removed 5 bases at V and 0 bases at J, with 14 bases between. The CDR3 runs 15 residues. Germline V gene sequence: CDR1 SEHNR, CDR2 FQNEAQ (reference sequence). CDR3 residues: CASSIYRGGSYEQYF. The CDR3 bases are TGTGCCAGCAGCATTTACAGGGGGGGCTCCTACGAGCAGTACTTC. The full variable domain, completed using reference TRBV7-9 and TRBJ2-7, is DTGVSQNPRHKITKRGQNVTFRCDPISEHNRLYWYRQTLGQGPEFLTYFQNEAQLEKSRLLSDRFSAERPKGSFSTLEIQRTEQGDSAMYLCASSIYRGGSYEQYFGPGTRLTVT.

This clonotype was seen ten or more times. The J gene is TRBJ2-2, the V gene TRBV12-3 or TRBV12-4; 7 bases match TRBD1. This CDR3 has 16 residues. Trimming took 5 bases from V and 0 from J; bases not matched to a gene: 6. The CDR3 region has the DNA TGTGCCAGCAGTCCCTGGGACAGATCGAACACCGGGGAGCTGTTTTTT. It codes for CASSPWDRSNTGELFF.

Only a few counts were recorded for this clonotype. The genes are TRBV9 and TRBJ2-4; a weak D match, TRBD1 (5 bases). The V gene lost 0 bases and the J gene lost 8 bases, with 12 bases spanning the gap. The CDR3 length is 14 residues. Germline CDR1 SGDLS, CDR2 YYNGEE. CDR3 region: CASSVASGRDIQYF. As DNA, the CDR3 is TGTGCCAGCAGCGTAGCGTCCGGCAGGGACATTCAGTACTTC.

This clonotype was counted at least ten times. The chain combines TRBV7-9 with TRBJ2-3; 9 bases map to TRBD1. Germline-derived CDR1 and CDR2 are SEHNR and FQNEAQ (reference sequence). This CDR3 has 14 amino acids. Trimming at V came to 5 bases and at J to 7 bases, leaving 7 bases not matched to a gene. The CDR3 reads CASSIDRGRNTQYF. The CDR3 DNA is TGTGCCAGCAGCATCGACAGGGGGAGAAATACGCAGTATTTT.

This clonotype showed up just a few times. The V call is TRBV6-5, the J call TRBJ2-7; D tentatively reads TRBD1 or TRBD2 (5 bases each). Trimming shortened V by 5 bases and J by 0 bases, and 11 bases separated the two germline ends. The CDR3 contains 14 residues. Germline-derived CDR1 and CDR2 are MNHEY and SVGAGI. CDR3 sequence reads: CASSHPGSSYEQYF. The CDR3 bases are TGTGCCAGCAGTCATCCAGGGAGCTCCTACGAGCAGTACTTC.

The chain carries TRBV6-5 and TRBJ1-6; 9 bases align to TRBD1. CDR1 is MNHEY and CDR2 is SVGAGI in the germline V gene. The CDR3 has 16 amino acids. J gave up 5 bases and V 8 bases, and 10 bases lay outside the gene matches. This CDR3 reads CASLDLGQGNNSPLHF. CDR3 coding DNA: TGTGCCAGCTTGGACCTAGGACAGGGGAATAATTCACCCCTCCACTTT.